The sequence of this TCR beta chain was determined in a study of control samples from healthy donors and cancer patients (TCRdb year 2020). Library preparation was by the immunoSEQ multiplex PCR assay. Drawn from immuneACCESS, this table holds only the in-frame rearrangements with V and J called that TCRdb kept. Clones are partly lost; checked studies trace under half to an unresolved V gene and leave the rest unexplained. The sample table shows about 140,000 clones, and about 89% are seen once. The ten largest clonotypes hold 4.9% of the sample. Spanning cysteine to phenylalanine, the CDR3 consists of 17 amino acids. Of the read, only the CDR3 DNA is kept; its 51 bases are in frame from base 1. Trimming removed 3 bases from V and 0 bases from J, leaving 14 bases between the germline ends. Taken from the germline V gene (reference sequence), the CDR1 and CDR2 loops are LNHDA and SQIVND. On this clone: It has no known antigen specificity. No much larger clone is present one base from it, and per-base qualities are unavailable.

The source material was blood. This TCR came from a man in his thirties or forties in good health. The rearranged chain carries TRBV19 and TRBJ1-4; the D gene is perhaps TRBD1, on 5 matching bases. The CDR3 here reads CASSIRQGRTTNEKLFF. The DNA reads TGTGCCAGTAGTATCAGGCAGGGCCGCACAACTAATGAAAAACTGTTTTTT. The reference TRBV19 and TRBJ1-4 proteins fill in what lies around the CDR3, so the full variable domain reads DGGITQSPKYLFRKEGQNVTLSCEQNLNHDAMYWYRQDPGQGLRLIYYSQIVNDFQKGDIAEGYSVSREKKESFPLTVTSAQKNPTAFYLCASSIRQGRTTNEKLFFGSGTQLSVL.